This T cell receptor (beta chain) was sequenced in a study of T and B cells in COVID-19 patients. Study-level background: COVID-19 patients gave peripheral blood either during active infection or after recovery.

This clonotype was seen repeatedly, ten times or more. Its target is unknown. General study points: Early severe-case samples and blood from mildly ill patients during symptoms were in short supply. CD4+, regulatory T cell, CD8+ and sorted SARS-CoV-2-responsive or tetramer+ T cells were not yet sequenced.

Each TRB amplification used about 220-500 ng of genomic DNA from blood. BIOMED2 TRB-A/B primer pools were used in multiplex TRB PCR. Using its own MiXCR run on the multiplex PCR reads, TCRdb lists one record per CDR3 protein. The sample includes some 14,000 distinct CDR3 sequences, less than 30% of them seen just once. This clonotype originated in a human donor who had recovered from COVID-19. The sequenced material came from blood.

In DNA, the CDR3 is TGTGCCTGGAGTGTGGGGACAGATACGCAGTATTTT. This gives the protein CAWSVGTDTQYF. V and J are TRBV30 and TRBJ2-3; D ambiguous. Trimming cost V 0 bases and J 3 bases, with 4 bases left between them. Germline V CDR1 and CDR2: GTSNPN, SVGIG (reference sequence). There are 12 residues in the CDR3.